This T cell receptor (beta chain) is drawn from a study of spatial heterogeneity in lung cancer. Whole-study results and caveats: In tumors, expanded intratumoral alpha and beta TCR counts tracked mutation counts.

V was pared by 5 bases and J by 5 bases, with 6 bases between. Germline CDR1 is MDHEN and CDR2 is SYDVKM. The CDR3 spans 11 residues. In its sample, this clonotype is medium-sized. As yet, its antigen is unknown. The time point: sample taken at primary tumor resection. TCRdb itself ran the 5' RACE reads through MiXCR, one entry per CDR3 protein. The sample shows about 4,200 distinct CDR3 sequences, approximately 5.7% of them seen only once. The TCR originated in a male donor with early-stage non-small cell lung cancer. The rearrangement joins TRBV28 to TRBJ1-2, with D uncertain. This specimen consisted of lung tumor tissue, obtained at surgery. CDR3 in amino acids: CASSKGYGYTF. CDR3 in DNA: TGTGCCAGCAGTAAAGGTTATGGCTACACCTTC.